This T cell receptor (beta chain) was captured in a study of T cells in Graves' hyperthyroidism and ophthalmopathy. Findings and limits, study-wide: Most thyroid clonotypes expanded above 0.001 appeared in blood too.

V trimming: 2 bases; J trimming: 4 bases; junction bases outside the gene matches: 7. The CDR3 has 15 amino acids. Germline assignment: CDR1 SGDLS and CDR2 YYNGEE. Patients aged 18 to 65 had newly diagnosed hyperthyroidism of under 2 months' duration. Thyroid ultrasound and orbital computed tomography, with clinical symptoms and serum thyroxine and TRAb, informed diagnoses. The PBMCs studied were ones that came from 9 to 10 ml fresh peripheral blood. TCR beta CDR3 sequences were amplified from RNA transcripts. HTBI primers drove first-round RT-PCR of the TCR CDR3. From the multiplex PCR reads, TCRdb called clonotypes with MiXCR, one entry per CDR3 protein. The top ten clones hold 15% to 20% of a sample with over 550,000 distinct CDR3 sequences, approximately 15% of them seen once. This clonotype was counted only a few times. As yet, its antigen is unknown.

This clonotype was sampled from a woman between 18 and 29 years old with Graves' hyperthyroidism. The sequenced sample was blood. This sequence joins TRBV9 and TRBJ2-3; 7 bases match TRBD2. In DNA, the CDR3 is TGTGCCAGCAGCGTCCAAGGGAGGGCCTCAGATACGCAGTATTTT. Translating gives CASSVQGRASDTQYF.